This is a list of T cell receptor beta chains from one sample in a study of shared clonotypes between healthy human individuals. Method: immunoSEQ multiplex PCR; TCRdb's copy keeps in-frame clones and lacks some. The sample shows 2 million to 2.5 million clones, more than 90% of them seen only once. Material for sequencing was naive CD4+ T cells sorted from blood. These receptors were collected from a man aged 18 to 30 in good health. CDR3s include the opening cysteine and the closing phenylalanine or tryptophan. The order of the fields is D gene, J gene, clone size, V gene, CDR3 protein, CDR3 DNA. D genes are given only for firm matches. Size values are once, few and many counts, or a class for expanded clones, and some rows have none.

NA,TRBJ2-3,NA,TRBV7-2,CASSYRSSTDTQYF,TGTGCCAGCAGCTACAGATCTAGCACAGATACGCAGTATTTT
NA,TRBJ2-7,NA,TRBV7-4,CASSLPPLPPDGTYEQYF,TGTGCCAGCAGCTTACCCCCACTTCCCCCAGACGGAACCTACGAGCAGTACTTC
TRBD2,TRBJ2-1,NA,TRBV28,CAIRTSGSGSSYNEQFF,TGTGCCATCAGGACTAGCGGGAGCGGAAGCTCCTACAATGAGCAGTTCTTC
NA,TRBJ2-7,NA,TRBV2,CASRKNSYEQYF,TGTGCCAGCAGGAAAAACTCCTACGAGCAGTACTTC
NA,TRBJ1-3,NA,TRBV6-6,CASSYPAGNSGNTIYF,TGTGCCAGCAGTTACCCCGCAGGGAACTCTGGAAACACCATATATTTT
NA,TRBJ1-1,NA,TRBV18,CASSSIDRNTEAFF,TGTGCCAGCTCGTCCATCGACAGGAACACTGAAGCTTTCTTT
TRBD1,TRBJ2-1,NA,TRBV25-1,CASSEAGGRNEQFF,TGTGCCAGCAGTGAAGCAGGGGGTCGAAATGAGCAGTTCTTC
NA,TRBJ1-1,NA,TRBV6-4,CANQPRKNTEAFF,TGTGCCAATCAACCTAGGAAAAACACTGAAGCTTTCTTT
NA,TRBJ1-3,NA,TRBV19,CASSISPGTTGNTIYF,TGTGCCAGTAGTATCTCGCCGGGGACCACTGGAAACACCATATATTTT
NA,TRBJ2-2,NA,TRBV28,CASSLEGAGTGELFF,TGTGCCAGCAGCCTAGAAGGGGCGGGCACCGGGGAGCTGTTTTTT
NA,TRBJ1-1,NA,TRBV2,CASTALNTEAFF,TGTGCCAGCACTGCGTTGAACACTGAAGCTTTCTTT
TRBD1,TRBJ2-1,NA,TRBV10-3,CAISTGTGAYNEQFF,TGTGCCATCAGTACCGGGACAGGGGCCTACAATGAGCAGTTCTTC
TRBD1,TRBJ1-1,NA,TRBV5-1,CASSIRTGGMNTEAFF,TGCGCCAGCAGCATAAGGACAGGGGGCATGAACACTGAAGCTTTCTTT
NA,TRBJ2-3,NA,TRBV15,CATSARGQGTDTQYF,TGTGCCACCAGCGCCCGGGGGCAGGGGACAGATACGCAGTATTTT
NA,TRBJ2-7,once,TRBV14,CASSQPRGGTLYERQYF,TGTGCCAGCAGCCAACCACGTGGAGGGACCCTCTACGAGCGGCAGTACTTC
TRBD1,TRBJ2-7,NA,TRBV19,CASSSAPGTVNYEQYF,TGTGCCAGTAGTTCTGCGCCCGGGACAGTCAACTACGAGCAGTACTTC
TRBD1,TRBJ2-7,NA,TRBV7-9,CASSLTGVKSYEQYF,TGTGCCAGCAGCCTGACAGGGGTTAAATCCTACGAGCAGTACTTC
NA,TRBJ2-1,NA,TRBV7-9,CASSLYVEQFF,TGTGCCAGCAGCTTATATGTAGAGCAGTTCTTC
NA,TRBJ2-6,NA,TRBV27,CASRPYLTGANVLTF,TGTGCCAGCAGGCCCTACTTAACTGGGGCCAACGTCCTGACTTTC
NA,TRBJ1-1,NA,TRBV5-8,CASSLGSIQRSTEAFF,TGTGCCAGCAGCTTAGGATCCATCCAGCGAAGCACTGAAGCTTTCTTT
TRBD1,TRBJ2-2,NA,TRBV9,CASSEKFTDRGYTGELFF,TGTGCCAGCAGCGAAAAATTTACGGACAGGGGGTACACCGGGGAGCTGTTTTTT
TRBD2,TRBJ2-3,NA,TRBV30,CACGLAGGSTDTQYF,TGTGCCTGTGGACTAGCGGGGGGGTCCACAGATACGCAGTATTTT
NA,TRBJ1-6,once,TRBV9,CASSVAQGNSPLHF,TGTGCCAGCAGCGTAGCACAGGGTAATTCACCCCTCCACTTT
TRBD1,TRBJ1-1,NA,TRBV27,CASSLIGDRDGAFF,TGTGCCAGCAGTTTAATAGGGGACAGGGACGGCGCTTTCTTT
NA,TRBJ1-2,NA,TRBV27,CASSYRMTNYGYTF,TGTGCCAGCAGTTACCGAATGACTAACTATGGCTACACCTTC
NA,TRBJ1-4,NA,TRBV6-5,CASSFAQREKLFF,TGTGCCAGCAGTTTTGCACAACGAGAAAAACTGTTTTTT
NA,TRBJ1-2,NA,TRBV6-5,CASRLDSFYGYTF,TGTGCCAGCAGACTGGACAGCTTCTATGGCTACACCTTC
NA,TRBJ1-1,once,TRBV30,CAWSVEVNTEAFF,TGTGCCTGGAGTGTAGAAGTAAACACTGAAGCTTTCTTT
NA,TRBJ1-3,few,TRBV6-1,CASSEAGSGNTIYF,TGTGCCAGCAGTGAAGCGGGGAGTGGAAACACCATATATTTT
NA,TRBJ2-2,NA,TRBV4-2,CASSQQGAGELFF,TGTGCCAGCAGCCAGCAGGGAGCCGGGGAGCTGTTTTTT
NA,TRBJ2-4,NA,TRBV7-9,CASSRGTLLGLNIQYF,TGTGCCAGCAGTAGGGGGACCCTCTTAGGGTTAAACATTCAGTACTTC
TRBD2,TRBJ2-1,NA,TRBV7-2,CASSRGTSETEQFF,TGTGCCAGCAGCCGGGGGACTAGCGAGACTGAGCAGTTCTTC
NA,TRBJ1-4,NA,TRBV9,CASSVPGSGEKLFF,TGTGCCAGCAGCGTTCCCGGATCCGGGGAAAAACTGTTTTTT
NA,TRBJ1-3,NA,TRBV5-1,CASSLDDSGNTIYF,TGCGCCAGCAGCTTGGATGACAGTGGAAACACCATATATTTT
NA,TRBJ2-5,NA,TRBV19,CASSIVIAGETQYF,TGTGCCAGTAGTATAGTTATTGCCGGGGAGACCCAGTACTTC
TRBD2,TRBJ2-1,NA,TRBV30,CAWSQSRTSGVPYEQFF,TGTGCCTGGAGTCAATCCAGGACTAGCGGAGTCCCCTATGAGCAGTTCTTC
NA,TRBJ2-7,NA,TRBV30,CAWSVGGSSYEQYF,TGTGCCTGGAGTGTGGGGGGATCTTCCTACGAGCAGTACTTC
NA,TRBJ1-2,NA,TRBV6-5,CASTPTGGFHGYTF,TGTGCCAGCACCCCGACCGGGGGGTTCCATGGCTACACCTTC
NA,TRBJ1-5,NA,TRBV19,CASSRREGNQPQHF,TGTGCCAGTAGTCGCAGGGAGGGCAATCAGCCCCAGCATTTT
NA,TRBJ1-4,NA,TRBV4-1,CASSLPQGGWEKLFF,TGCGCCAGCAGCCTCCCCCAGGGAGGTTGGGAAAAACTGTTTTTT
NA,TRBJ2-1,NA,TRBV19,CASRVIGEQFF,TGTGCCAGTAGGGTCATCGGTGAGCAGTTCTTC
TRBD1,TRBJ1-5,NA,TRBV4-1,CASSQSRGLNQPQHF,TGCGCCAGCAGCCAGAGCAGGGGGCTCAATCAGCCCCAGCATTTT
TRBD1,TRBJ2-1,NA,TRBV5-6,CASSLRTRTGFGNEQFF,TGTGCCAGCAGTTTAAGGACCCGGACAGGGTTCGGGAATGAGCAGTTCTTC
NA,TRBJ2-1,NA,TRBV10-1,CASSESLLDEQFF,TGCGCCAGCAGTGAGTCGCTCCTGGATGAGCAGTTCTTC
NA,TRBJ2-7,NA,TRBV6-5,CASTREKAGEQYF,TGTGCCAGCACTAGGGAGAAAGCGGGCGAGCAGTACTTC
TRBD1,TRBJ1-1,NA,TRBV11-2,CASSFGDRPTEAFF,TGTGCCAGCAGCTTTGGGGACAGGCCCACTGAAGCTTTCTTT
TRBD1,TRBJ2-2,NA,TRBV7-6,CASRRGQTGELFF,TGTGCCAGCAGACGGGGACAGACCGGGGAGCTGTTTTTT
NA,TRBJ2-5,NA,TRBV2,CASTGMIETQYF,TGTGCCAGCACAGGGATGATAGAGACCCAGTACTTC
TRBD2,TRBJ2-5,NA,TRBV5-1,CASSSGGPGETQYF,TGCGCCAGCAGCTCGGGGGGACCTGGGGAGACCCAGTACTTC
NA,TRBJ1-1,NA,TRBV30,CAWRDRNTEAFF,TGTGCCTGGAGGGACAGGAACACTGAAGCTTTCTTT